This T cell receptor beta chain is from a study of Ad26.COV2.S vaccination and SARS-CoV-2 variants. Overall study context: The vaccine Ad26.COV2.S was put into the muscle once, or twice with 56 days between. Points from the study as a whole: It is possible that the TCR breadth and depth analyses underestimated the total T cell responses. Recipients of vaccine and of placebo showed similar breadth of their non-spike TCR repertoires. Vaccine recipients showed a spike-specific TCR breadth that was higher than in placebo recipients.

Sample treatment: roughly 20 received Ad26.COV2.S at low or high dose, single or two shots; about 5 received placebo; per-sample allocation not given. Specimens were obtained on day 63 following the first vaccine or placebo injection. Germline values: CDR1 MNHNS, CDR2 SASEGT. This CDR3 is built from 14 residues. With 0 bases removed from V and 7 bases from J, the gap between germline ends came to 12 bases. Measured with immunoSEQ multiplex PCR; TCRdb has only the in-frame clones, and not every one. The repertoire holds some 320,000 clones, with around 84% as singletons. With regard to this clone: Its matching antigen is unknown.

The clonotype originates from a person aged 18 to 59 who received the Ad26.COV2.S COVID-19 vaccine or a placebo. V usage is TRBV6-1 and J usage is TRBJ2-5; D is unclear. Source: peripheral blood, taken in a trial of Ad26.COV2.S vaccine versus placebo. The CDR3 spells CASSEAGQMGTQYF. For the CDR3, the DNA is TGTGCCAGCAGTGAAGCGGGCCAGATGGGGACCCAGTACTTC.